Listed below are T cell receptor beta chains from one sample, sequenced in a study of T cell repertoires in cytomegalovirus infection. TCRdb re-called the reads through MiXCR, storing one row per CDR3 protein. The sample lists around 330,000 distinct CDR3 sequences, roughly a sixth occurring once. The sample comprised PBMCs. These receptors all stem from a human donor in good health (CMV status not recorded). Some clones in this sample may be carry-over from other donors' samples. The CDR3 runs from the conserved cysteine through the conserved F or W. A D gene is named only where the DNA matches it firmly. For some rows the clone size is stated as once, few or many, or as a class when expanded; others skip it.

cdr3_nt | cdr3_aa | clone_size | v_call | d_call | j_call
TGCGCCAGCAGCCAAGATCCATGGACAGGGAGGCGAAACACCGGGGAGCTGTTTTTT | CASSQDPWTGRRNTGELFF | few | TRBV4-1 | TRBD1 | TRBJ2-2
TGTGCCAGCAGTGCCGGACTGGACTCCTACGAGCAGTACTTC | CASSAGLDSYEQYF | - | TRBV6-2/TRBV6-3 | - | TRBJ2-7
TGTGCCAGCAGCTTGATTGAATCAGGGTCAGGCTACACCTTC | CASSLIESGSGYTF | few | TRBV5-4 | - | TRBJ1-2
TGCGCCAGCAGCTCAGTTTTGGACAGAGCCTATGGCTACACCTTC | CASSSVLDRAYGYTF | many | TRBV5-1 | - | TRBJ1-2
TGCGCCAGCAGCCCCGGACAGGCTTTTAACTATGGCTACACCTTC | CASSPGQAFNYGYTF | many | TRBV4-1 | TRBD1 | TRBJ1-2
TGCAGTGCTAGAGAGAAACAGGTCCACACTGAAGCTTTCTTT | CSAREKQVHTEAFF | - | TRBV20-1 | - | TRBJ1-1
TGTGCCAGCAGTCCGAAAATCCGGGGAACGGACGAGCAGTACTTC | CASSPKIRGTDEQYF | many | TRBV12-3/TRBV12-4 | - | TRBJ2-7
TGCGCCAGCAGCCAAGAATCCGGGGGCTTAAACACAGATACGCAGTATTTT | CASSQESGGLNTDTQYF | few | TRBV4-3 | - | TRBJ2-3
TGTGCCAGCAACTCAGGGGAAACCTACGAGCAGTACTTC | CASNSGETYEQYF | few | TRBV11-2 | - | TRBJ2-7
TGTGCCAGCAGTGACCCTAGGGGGGGAAACATTCAGTACTTC | CASSDPRGGNIQYF | many | TRBV7-2 | - | TRBJ2-4
TGTGCCAGCGGAACCAGGGGGAATCAGCCCCAGCATTTT | CASGTRGNQPQHF | few | TRBV27 | TRBD1 | TRBJ1-5
TGCGCCAGCAGCCAAGTGACGGTATACGGGGATGGCTACACCTTC | CASSQVTVYGDGYTF | many | TRBV4-1 | - | TRBJ1-2
TGTGCCAGCAGCCCATCAGGGGCCCCCTCCTACGAGCAGTACTTC | CASSPSGAPSYEQYF | - | TRBV28 | - | TRBJ2-7
TGTGCCAGCAGCTTAGCGGATCATACCTACGAGCAGTACTTC | CASSLADHTYEQYF | few | TRBV7-2 | - | TRBJ2-7